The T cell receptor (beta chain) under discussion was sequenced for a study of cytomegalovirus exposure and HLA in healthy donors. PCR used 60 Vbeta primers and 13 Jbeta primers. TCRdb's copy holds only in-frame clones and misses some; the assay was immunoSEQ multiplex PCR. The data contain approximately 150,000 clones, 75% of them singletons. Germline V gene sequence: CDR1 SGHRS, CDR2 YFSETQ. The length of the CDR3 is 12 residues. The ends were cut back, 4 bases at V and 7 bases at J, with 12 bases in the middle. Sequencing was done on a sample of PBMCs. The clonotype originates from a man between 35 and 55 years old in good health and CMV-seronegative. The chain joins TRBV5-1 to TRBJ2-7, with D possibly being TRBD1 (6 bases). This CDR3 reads CASSTGIGEQYF. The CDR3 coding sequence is TGCGCCAGCAGCACAGGGATTGGGGAGCAGTACTTC.